One sample yielded the 28 T cell receptor beta chains listed below, sequenced in a study of T cell responses to AZD1222 COVID-19 vaccine (dated by TCRdb to the early 2020s). The sample's time point label is to be understood as: about 28 days (+/-7) after the second vaccine dose. Libraries were constructed by the immunoSEQ multiplex PCR assay. The source is immuneACCESS, and TCRdb retained only in-frame sequences with V and J called. Part of the clones is not carried over; for the studies checked, unresolved V genes explain less than half of this, and the remainder is unexplained. This sample is represented by some 140,000 clones; about 88% of them were singletons. The ten largest clonotypes hold about 9.9% of the sample. The specimen comprised peripheral blood, sampled 28 days after the second AZD1222 dose. The receptors were sampled from an adult who received the AZD1222 COVID-19 vaccine.

This chain uses TRBV18 with TRBJ2-5; D ambiguous. V was pared by 4 bases and J by 2 bases, with 5 bases between. CDR3 length: 12 residues. CDR1 is KGHSH and CDR2 is LQKENI in the germline V gene. DNA of the CDR3: TGTGCCAGCTCACGACCGCAAGAGACCCAGTACTTC. Residues: CASSRPQETQYF.

The CDR3 sequence: CASSFSGYTLFF. CDR3 DNA sequence: TGTGCCAGCAGCTTTTCAGGGTATACGCTGTTTTTT. V is TRBV7-9 and J is TRBJ1-4, with D possibly matching TRBD1 (5 bases). This CDR3 has 12 amino acids. From germline, CDR1 is SEHNR and CDR2 FQNEAQ (reference sequence). The V and J ends lost 3 bases and 14 bases respectively, with 13 bases between them.

This clone was detected a few times. The rearrangement uses TRBV2 and TRBJ2-7; maybe TRBD2 (5 bases). CDR1 is SNHLY and CDR2 is FYNNEI in the germline V gene. V was pared by 7 bases and J by 2 bases, with 15 bases between. This CDR3 contains 14 residues. DNA for the CDR3: TGTGCCAGCACTCGAGGGAGTGGAGCCTACGAGCAGTACTTC. Translation: CASTRGSGAYEQYF.

The CDR3 DNA follows: TGTGCCAGCAGGATTTCAGGGGGCGTTGAAGCTTTCTTT. This encodes CASRISGGVEAFF. The chain carries TRBV7-9 and TRBJ1-1; 8 bases match TRBD1. Germline V gene sequence: CDR1 SEHNR, CDR2 FQNEAQ (reference sequence). With V trimmed by 6 bases and J by 7 bases, 7 bases remained unmatched. This CDR3 region has 13 residues. The whole variable domain, remainder taken from reference TRBV7-9 and TRBJ1-1, is DTGVSQNPRHKITKRGQNVTFRCDPISEHNRLYWYRQTLGQGPEFLTYFQNEAQLEKSRLLSDRFSAERPKGSFSTLEIQRTEQGDSAMYLCASRISGGVEAFFGQGTRLTVV.

This CDR3 is CASTLRDGAGANVLTF. For the CDR3, the DNA is TGTGCCAGCACTCTGAGGGATGGGGCCGGGGCCAACGTCCTGACTTTC. The V and J genes are TRBV5-6 and TRBJ2-6; either TRBD1 or TRBD2 may supply D (5 bases each). CDR1 is SGHDT, CDR2 YYEEEE, per germline. CDR3 length: 16 amino acids. Trimming took 6 bases from V and 4 from J, leaving 17 bases between them. The variable domain in full, completed from reference TRBV5-6 and TRBJ2-6, reads DAGVTQSPTHLIKTRGQQVTLRCSPKSGHDTVSWYQQALGQGPQFIFQYYEEEERQRGNFPDRFSGHQFPNYSSELNVNALLLGDSALYLCASTLRDGAGANVLTFGAGSRLTVL.

The V gene is TRBV30, the J gene TRBJ1-3; 10 bases map to TRBD1. The CDR3 consists of 15 residues. From germline, CDR1 is GTSNPN and CDR2 SVGIG (reference sequence). Germline trimming cut 3 bases from V and 4 bases from J; bases unmatched to any gene: 6. This chain's CDR3 is CAWRPGQGLGNTIYF. CDR3 nucleotide sequence: TGTGCCTGGAGGCCGGGACAGGGGTTAGGAAACACCATATATTTT.

The V and J genes are TRBV11-2 and TRBJ2-7; the D gene is possibly TRBD1 (5 bases). The CDR3 contains 16 residues. From germline, CDR1 is SGHAT and CDR2 FQNNGV. V dropped 5 bases and J dropped 2 bases, with 19 bases sitting between them. The CDR3 DNA is TGTGCCAGCAGCCCCCTAAGCAGGGCCGGCACCTACGAGCAGTACTTC. It is translated as CASSPLSRAGTYEQYF. Complete variable domain (other parts from reference TRBV11-2 and TRBJ2-7): EAGVAQSPRYKIIEKRQSVAFWCNPISGHATLYWYQQILGQGPKLLIQFQNNGVVDDSQLPKDRFSAERLKGVDSTLKIQPAKLEDSAVYLCASSPLSRAGTYEQYFGPGTRLTVT.

The chain has TRBV7-8 and TRBJ1-5; 7 bases line up with TRBD1. Germline CDR1 reads SGHVS; CDR2 reads FQNEAQ. J gave up 7 bases and V 4 bases, and 13 bases lay outside the gene matches. The CDR3 runs 16 residues. The CDR3 sequence is CASSYTYEGAGQPQHF. The CDR3 DNA is TGTGCCAGCAGCTATACTTACGAGGGGGCTGGGCAGCCCCAGCATTTT.

The chain uses TRBV30 and TRBJ1-2; tentatively, D is TRBD1 (6 bases). CDR1 is GTSNPN, CDR2 SVGIG, per germline (reference sequence). The CDR3 is 13 residues long. With 3 bases removed from V and 4 bases from J, the gap between germline ends came to 12 bases. The CDR3 reads CAWSDGQSYGYTF. In DNA, the CDR3 is TGTGCCTGGAGCGACGGACAGTCCTATGGCTACACCTTC.

This chain connects TRBV3-1 (or the pseudogene TRBV3-2) to TRBJ2-2; 13 nucleotides agree with TRBD2. CDR3 length: 17 amino acids. V shed 5 bases and J 4 bases; nucleotides not matched to a gene: 7. Germline V gives CDR1 LGHDT, CDR2 YNNKEL (reference sequence). This CDR3 is CASSNRGTSGITGELFF. CDR3 DNA: TGTGCCAGCAGCAACAGGGGGACTAGCGGGATCACCGGGGAGCTGTTTTTT.

This chain links TRBV2 with TRBJ2-3, with 13 bases aligning to TRBD2. V was clipped by 5 bases and J by 6 bases; unmatched bases: 8. The CDR3 is 16 residues long. Germline V CDR1 and CDR2: SNHLY, FYNNEI. The CDR3, as DNA: TGTGCCAGCAGTTCCTGGACTAGCGGGGGATCGGATACGCAGTATTTT. Translation: CASSSWTSGGSDTQYF.

The chain uses TRBV5-4 and TRBJ2-3; TRBD2 is a possible D gene (5 bases). Trimming took 0 bases from V and 2 from J, leaving 7 bases between them. This CDR3 comprises 14 residues. Per germline, CDR1 SGHNT and CDR2 YYREEE (reference sequence). Here the CDR3 reads CASSLERITDTQYF. CDR3 bases: TGTGCCAGCAGCTTGGAGCGGATCACAGATACGCAGTATTTT. Full variable domain (rest looked up from reference TRBV5-4 and TRBJ2-3): ETGVTQSPTHLIKTRGQQVTLRCSSQSGHNTVSWYQQALGQGPQFIFQYYREEENGRGNFPPRFSGLQFPNYSSELNVNALELDDSALYLCASSLERITDTQYFGPGTRLTVL.

The genes are TRBV24-1 and TRBJ2-7, with TRBD2 as a possible D gene (5 bases). From germline, CDR1 is KGHDR and CDR2 SFDVKD. V was trimmed by 10 bases and J by 4 bases, leaving 22 bases between them. This CDR3 spans 15 amino acids. The CDR3 here is CATYRLGGIAYEQYF. The CDR3 coding sequence is TGTGCCACGTATCGGCTCGGAGGAATCGCTTACGAGCAGTACTTC.

As regards this clone: The CDR3 carries no conserved terminal phenylalanine or tryptophan, so it likely arises from a read error. The DNA is omitted, as the CDR3 cannot be located on it reliably, and the CDR3 follows TCRdb's listing. V usage is TRBV6-4 and J usage is TRBJ2-7. With termini counted, the CDR3 has 13 amino acids. Germline V gene data show CDR1 as MRHNA and CDR2 as SNTAGT. This CDR3 reads CASSDYPPGPKIA.

This clone appeared once. Additional DNA sequences in this sample encode the identical CDR3. This rearrangement joins TRBV5-1 to TRBJ2-3, with 7 bases fitting TRBD1. The V gene's germline CDR1 is SGHRS and CDR2 YFSETQ. V trimming: 4 bases; J trimming: 2 bases; junction bases outside the gene matches: 4. The CDR3 has 14 amino acids. CDR3 bases: TGCGCCAGCAGCCAGGGACAGTCCACAGATACGCAGTATTTT. Protein product: CASSQGQSTDTQYF.

The DNA of the CDR3 is TGTGCCAGTAGCGTAAGAAGCTCTGGAAACACCATATATTTT. Translating it yields CASSVRSSGNTIYF. The chain couples TRBV19 to TRBJ1-3; D gene unclear. Germline CDR1 reads LNHDA; CDR2 reads SQIVND (reference sequence). This CDR3 has 14 residues. Trimming stripped 6 bases from V and 0 bases from J, with 9 bases between.

The V gene is TRBV5-1, the J gene TRBJ1-2; D call uncertain. Germline V gene sequence: CDR1 SGHRS, CDR2 YFSETQ. V dropped 0 bases and J dropped 6 bases, with 15 bases sitting between them. The CDR3 runs to 15 residues. The CDR3 region is CASSLDPNPPHGYTF. The CDR3 nucleotides are TGCGCCAGCAGCTTGGACCCAAACCCTCCGCATGGCTACACCTTC.

The chain employs TRBV20-1 and TRBJ2-1; D is unresolved. Germline CDR1 is DFQATT and CDR2 is SNEGSKA (reference sequence). The CDR3 extends over 11 amino acids. The V and J ends lost 2 bases and 5 bases respectively, with 4 bases between them. CDR3 in amino acids: CSARKDNEQFF. As DNA, the CDR3 is TGCAGTGCTAGAAAGGACAATGAGCAGTTCTTC.

This chain joins TRBV6-1 and TRBJ2-5; unclear D gene. Germline values: CDR1 MNHNS, CDR2 SASEGT. Trimming took off 2 bases at V and 9 bases at J, with 10 bases between the two ends. CDR3 length: 12 residues. CDR3 in DNA: TGTGCCAGCAGTGAAAACAGAAGACCCCAGTACTTC. Translation: CASSENRRPQYF.

This sequence joins TRBV5-4 and TRBJ2-1; 8 bases are a match to TRBD1. This CDR3 is 15 amino acids long. J gave up 4 bases and V 3 bases, and 6 bases lay outside the gene matches. The germline CDR1 and CDR2 sequences are SGHNT and YYREEE (reference sequence). This chain's CDR3 is CASSSGTGIYNEQFF. Here the CDR3 DNA reads TGTGCCAGCAGCTCTGGGACAGGTATTTACAATGAGCAGTTCTTC.

This chain connects TRBV20-1 to TRBJ2-7; D is ambiguous. The germline CDR1 and CDR2 sequences are DFQATT and SNEGSKA (reference sequence). This CDR3 has 11 residues. Deletions cut 2 bases from V and 2 bases from J, with 4 bases between. DNA for the CDR3: TGCAGTGCTAGACAGGCCTACGAGCAGTACTTC. It encodes CSARQAYEQYF.

This rearrangement joins TRBV19 to TRBJ2-1, with TRBD2 matching over 9 bases. Germline V CDR1 and CDR2: LNHDA, SQIVND (reference sequence). V was pared by 6 bases and J by 1 base, with 7 bases of the junction left unmatched. CDR3 length equals 16 residues. For the CDR3, the DNA is TGTGCCAGTAGGGGGTTAGCGGGAGCGTCCTACAATGAGCAGTTCTTC. Translation gives CASRGLAGASYNEQFF.

This clone occurred once. CDR3 in DNA: TGTGCCAGCAGTTTCAGCCCCTACGGCTACGAGCAGTACTTC. Protein product: CASSFSPYGYEQYF. This rearrangement joins TRBV27 to TRBJ2-7; D gene uncertain. Deletions cut 3 bases from V and 3 bases from J, with 12 bases between. Germline V lookup: CDR1 MNHEY, CDR2 SMNVEV (reference sequence). The CDR3 extends over 14 amino acids.

The J gene is TRBJ1-2, the V gene TRBV6-6; 8 bases agree with TRBD1. The V segment lost 10 bases and the J segment 0 bases; nucleotides outside the gene matches: 7. The CDR3 extends over 14 amino acids. Germline V gene data show CDR1 as MNHNY and CDR2 as SVGAGI (reference sequence). The CDR3 nucleotides are TGTGCCACGGCTGGGACAGGAGCTAACTATGGCTACACCTTC. Amino acids: CATAGTGANYGYTF.

This rearrangement joins TRBV10-1 to TRBJ2-3; D perhaps matches TRBD2 (5 bases). CDR1 is WNHNN and CDR2 is SYGVQD in the germline V gene (reference sequence). This CDR3 comprises 17 residues. The V end was cut by 3 bases, the J end by 0 bases, with 16 bases between. Here the CDR3 DNA reads TGCGCCAGCAGTGACCGCGTCCGGGGAAGAAGCACAGATACGCAGTATTTT. Its protein is CASSDRVRGRSTDTQYF.

The rearrangement uses TRBV11-1 and TRBJ2-2, with TRBD2 matching 11 bases. This CDR3 region has 15 residues. After removal of 1 base from V and 5 bases from J, the junction contained 0 bases not matched to a gene. CDR1 and CDR2 (germline): SGHAT, FQDESV (reference sequence). CDR3 nucleotides: TGTGCCAGCAGCTTAGGACTAGCGGGAACCGGGGAGCTGTTTTTT. Translating gives CASSLGLAGTGELFF.

The genes are TRBV19 and TRBJ2-7; weak D call: TRBD2 (7 bases). The V and J ends lost 6 bases and 4 bases respectively, with 19 bases between them. There are 15 residues in the CDR3. Germline CDR1 LNHDA, CDR2 SQIVND (reference sequence). For the CDR3, the DNA is TGTGCCAGTAGCTCTCTGGGGGGGCCGTGGTACGAGCAGTACTTC. Its translation is CASSSLGGPWYEQYF.

The rearrangement uses TRBV27 and TRBJ2-1; no clear D. The CDR3 runs 15 residues. Germline values: CDR1 MNHEY, CDR2 SMNVEV (reference sequence). The germline V and J ends were trimmed by 6 bases and 0 bases, with 12 bases remaining between them. CDR3 residues: CASSISASSYNEQFF. CDR3 DNA: TGTGCCAGCAGCATAAGCGCCAGCTCCTACAATGAGCAGTTCTTC.